The rows below give T cell receptor beta chains drawn from one sample of a study of OX40 agonist ivuxolimab in advanced cancers. Using immunoSEQ multiplex PCR, the repertoire was profiled, and TCRdb retains in-frame clones only, with some absent. The data hold 30,000 to 45,000 clones, with more than 85% observed a single time. Sequencing used CD4+ or CD8+ T cells sorted from blood, obtained in a trial of the OX40 agonist ivuxolimab. The source of these receptors is an adult with an advanced solid tumor such as melanoma, head and neck, liver or kidney cancer. CDR3s include the opening cysteine and the closing phenylalanine or tryptophan. A D gene is named only where the DNA matches it firmly. Size is stated for part of the rows, as once, few or many counts, or as a class when the clone is expanded.

j_gene	v_gene	abundance	d_gene	CDR3nt	CDR3aa
TRBJ2-1	TRBV7-7	-	-	TGTGCTAGCAGCCATACAGGGCATGAGCAGTTCTTC	CASSHTGHEQFF
TRBJ2-7	TRBV7-2	-	-	TGTGCCAGCAGCCCAGCCGTCGGGGATAGGGACCAGTACTTC	CASSPAVGDRDQYF
TRBJ2-7	TRBV29-1	-	TRBD1	TGCAGCGTCGGTACAGGGGCGTACGAGCAGTACTTC	CSVGTGAYEQYF
TRBJ1-3	TRBV7-8	-	-	TGTGCCAGCAGCTCCCTCGGTATCTTCTCTGGAAACACCATATATTTT	CASSSLGIFSGNTIYF
TRBJ1-1	TRBV7-3	-	-	TGTGCCAGCAGCTTCGAGGTGAACACTGAAGCTTTCTTT	CASSFEVNTEAFF
TRBJ2-1	TRBV19	-	-	TGTGCCAGCCGCACAGGGTACAATGAGCAGTTCTTC	CASRTGYNEQFF
TRBJ1-1	TRBV6-6	-	-	TGTGCCAGCAGTTACGGGGCAGCGAACACTGAAGCTTTCTTT	CASSYGAANTEAFF
TRBJ2-2	TRBV7-9	-	TRBD2	TGTGCCAGCAGCCAAGATAATAGCGGGGGTCCCGGGGAGCTGTTTTTT	CASSQDNSGGPGELFF
TRBJ2-7	TRBV7-6	-	-	TGTGCCAGCAGCTCCCGTGGGGGGTCCGACGAGCAGTACTTC	CASSSRGGSDEQYF
TRBJ1-1	TRBV5-4	-	-	TGTGCCAGCAGCTACAGCGACACTGAAGCTTTCTTT	CASSYSDTEAFF
TRBJ2-7	TRBV7-7	-	-	TGTGCTAGCAGCCAAACGGCAGGATTATTCCACGAGCAGTACTTC	CASSQTAGLFHEQYF
TRBJ1-5	TRBV4-1	-	-	TGCGCCAGCAGTGGGGAGGTTCATAGCAATCAGCCCCAGCATTTT	CASSGEVHSNQPQHF
TRBJ2-7	TRBV7-2	once	-	TGTGCCAGCAGCCCAGGGGCCTTTTCCTACGAGCAGTACTTC	CASSPGAFSYEQYF
TRBJ1-2	TRBV19	-	-	TGTGCCAGTAGTGTACCGACAGCCTACACCTTC	CASSVPTAYTF
TRBJ2-1	TRBV6-4	-	TRBD2	TGTGCCAGCAGTGACTCTAGCGGGGGGGCCAATGAGCAGTTCTTC	CASSDSSGGANEQFF
TRBJ2-6	TRBV5-1	-	-	TGCGCCAGCAGCTTGAATTCCCTTGGGGCCAACGTCCTGACTTTC	CASSLNSLGANVLTF
TRBJ2-1	TRBV5-1	-	TRBD2	TGCGCCAGCAGCTTGACTAGCGGGGGGTACAATGAGCAGTTCTTC	CASSLTSGGYNEQFF
TRBJ2-7	TRBV13	-	TRBD2	TGTGCCAGCAGCAAACTAGCGGGGAACTACGAGCAGTACTTC	CASSKLAGNYEQYF
TRBJ1-1	TRBV9	-	-	TGTGCCAGCAGCGTAGCTGAGGGACCCAGGTTGAACACTGAAGCTTTCTTT	CASSVAEGPRLNTEAFF
TRBJ2-5	TRBV19	-	TRBD1	TGTGCCAGTAGTCCCTGGGACAGGGCAAACCAAGAGACCCAGTACTTC	CASSPWDRANQETQYF
TRBJ1-2	TRBV27	-	-	TGTGCCAGCAGTTTAAATCCTAACTATGGCTACACCTTC	CASSLNPNYGYTF
TRBJ2-7	TRBV30	-	-	TGTGCCTGGAGTGACTACGAGCAGTACTTC	CAWSDYEQYF
TRBJ1-2	TRBV4-1	-	-	TGCGCCAGCAGCCAAGACGATCAGAACTATGGCTACACCTTC	CASSQDDQNYGYTF
TRBJ1-6	TRBV10-3	-	TRBD1	TGTGCCATCAGTGACCCTAAAGACAGGGCTTCACCCCTCCACTTT	CAISDPKDRASPLHF
TRBJ2-7	TRBV7-9	-	-	TGTGCCAGCAGCTTATGGGGTAGCTCCTACGAGCAGTACTTC	CASSLWGSSYEQYF
TRBJ2-2	TRBV7-6	-	TRBD2	TGTGCCAGCAGCCGCGGGAGAGGGGTTACCGGGGAGCTGTTTTTT	CASSRGRGVTGELFF
TRBJ2-1	TRBV7-7	-	TRBD1	TGTGCCAGCAGCATGGACAGGAGCCCCCTCAGTGAGCAGTTCTTC	CASSMDRSPLSEQFF
TRBJ2-1	TRBV29-1	-	TRBD2	TGCAGCGTTGATAATTACGGGGGGGTCGGTGAGCAGTTCTTC	CSVDNYGGVGEQFF
TRBJ2-7	TRBV6-6	once	-	TGTGCCAGCAGCCCTCGGGACTCATCCTACGAGCAGTACTTC	CASSPRDSSYEQYF
TRBJ1-3	TRBV11-2	once	TRBD1	TGTGCCAGCAGCTCCCAGGGACAGGGCCCGGGAAACACCATATATTTT	CASSSQGQGPGNTIYF
TRBJ2-3	TRBV27	-	-	TGTGCCAGCAGTTTAGAGAGAAGCACAGATACGCAGTATTTT	CASSLERSTDTQYF
TRBJ2-7	TRBV6-5	-	-	TGTGCCAGCAGTTACTCGGGACGGAGCGAGCAGTACTTC	CASSYSGRSEQYF
TRBJ2-4	TRBV7-2	-	TRBD2	TGTGCCAGCAGCTCGACTAGCGGCAACATTCAGTACTTC	CASSSTSGNIQYF
TRBJ1-1	TRBV27	once	-	TGTGCCAGCAGTTTACGGTACGCAGCTAAAACTGAAGCTTTCTTT	CASSLRYAAKTEAFF
TRBJ2-7	TRBV6-5	once	-	TGTGCCAGCAGTCCCGGACAGCTTGCCTACGAGCAGTACTTC	CASSPGQLAYEQYF
TRBJ1-2	TRBV29-1	few	-	TGCAGCGTTCCCAGGGACGTGTATGGCTACACCTTC	CSVPRDVYGYTF
TRBJ1-1	TRBV27	-	-	TGTGCCAGCAGTTTAGTCCAATGGGGGGTCACTGAAGCTTTCTTT	CASSLVQWGVTEAFF
TRBJ2-7	TRBV30	-	-	TGTGCCTGGAGTGTACCTAGGGCCTCCTACGAGCAGTACTTC	CAWSVPRASYEQYF
TRBJ2-2	TRBV6-4	-	-	TGTGCCAGCAGTGACCCTAACACCGGGGAGCTGTTTTTT	CASSDPNTGELFF
TRBJ2-3	TRBV30	-	-	TGTGCCTGGAGGAACGAGGGACCGCAGTATTTT	CAWRNEGPQYF